This T cell receptor (beta chain) is drawn from a study of regulatory T cells in long-lasting Graves disease. Whole-study findings and limits: Examination was confined to peripheral blood, excluding thyroid tissue.

Time point noted: newly diagnosed GD, antithyroid drugs for less than 3 months. Isolated PBMC RNA provided the starting material for the TCR library. This clonotype was recorded at least ten times. Its antigen is unknown. Arm-PCR of CDR3 regions and iRepertoire HTBI primers were the basis on which TCR beta libraries were built. TCRdb reprocessed the multiplex PCR reads with MiXCR, giving one entry per CDR3 protein. The sample has 500,000 or so distinct CDR3 sequences; about 14% are singletons. Separately, the same data were catalogued under a study of T cells in Graves' hyperthyroidism and ophthalmopathy. That report notes: The model forecast ophthalmopathy, anticipating it by a median about six months before onset.

The sample was peripheral blood mononuclear cells (PBMCs), taken at new diagnosis, from a patient treated with antithyroid drugs. The receptor was isolated from a woman aged 45 to 65 with Graves disease.

The CDR3, as DNA: TGTGCCAGCAGCCCACCCAACGGGGAGCTGTTTTTT. Protein sequence: CASSPPNGELFF. This chain uses TRBV11-3 with TRBJ2-2; D remains unclear. The length of the CDR3 is 12 residues. The V end lost 5 bases, the J end lost 7 bases, and 8 bases lay between the germline ends. CDR1 is SGHNT, CDR2 YENEEA, per germline.